The clone carrying this T cell receptor (beta chain) was observed at least ten times. The antigen is unknown. This entry is derived from a study of early T cells in non-severe SARS-CoV-2 infection. Looking at the study overall: Sequenced bulk RNA came from whole blood that was unsorted, and chains were unpaired. Regarding the study as a whole: Matching against VDJdb likely underestimated virus-specific expansions, favoring anti-spike CD8.

CDR3 length: 14 residues. Trimming took 4 bases from V and 6 from J; bases not matched to a gene: 5. CDR1 is SGHRS and CDR2 is YFSETQ in the germline V gene. Researchers tagged individual cDNA molecules with unique molecular identifiers. Via MiXCR, TCRdb re-called the 5' RACE reads, giving one row per CDR3 protein. The sample has 63,000 or so distinct CDR3 sequences; 12% are singletons. This TCR came from an adult who was a healthcare worker with PCR-confirmed SARS-CoV-2 infection or an uninfected control (not recorded which). Source material: whole blood. The J gene is TRBJ2-3, the V gene TRBV5-1; 10 nucleotides line up with TRBD2. DNA of the CDR3: TGCGCCAGCAGCCAAGGACTAGCGGAGGATACGCAGTATTTT. Translating gives CASSQGLAEDTQYF.